This record looks at one T cell receptor (beta chain) sequence and its context. The antigen is unknown. Data came from immunoSEQ multiplex PCR; TCRdb stores just in-frame clones and leaves some out. The top ten hold about 5.7% of the sample, which has fewer than 300,000 clones, around 76% seen once. This sample was taken from a study of cytotoxic CD8 clonotypes in ibrutinib-treated CLL. The overall study: Mean productive templates were almost 260,000; mean productive rearrangements were over 80,000.

For TCR beta libraries, about 2 micrograms of genomic DNA were obtained from cryopreserved PBMCs. Points from the study as a whole: Baseline clonality, above age-matched healthy donor levels, tracked circulating CD8+ T-cell counts.

V lost 1 base and J lost 5; bases outside the gene matches: 11. The germline V gene has CDR1 MGHRA and CDR2 YSYEKL. This CDR3 is 16 amino acids long. This sample comprised PBMCs, obtained at disease progression, from a patient treated with ibrutinib. This chain connects TRBV4-1 to TRBJ2-7; 7 bases map to TRBD1. The receptor was isolated from a human donor with chronic lymphocytic leukemia. The CDR3 is CASSQGPGQRVHEQYF. The CDR3 region has the DNA TGCGCCAGCAGCCAAGGACCGGGACAGAGGGTTCACGAGCAGTACTTC.